These T cell receptor beta chains were read from a single sample in a study of blood T cell repertoires in COVID-19. Sequencing was performed with immunoSEQ multiplex PCR; in TCRdb, only in-frame clones are kept and a portion is missing. The profile covers 200,000 to 250,000 clones, with over 75% appearing a single time and 3% to 4% taken by the ten largest. Input material: PBMCs or T cells enriched from blood (not recorded which). These receptor sequences come from a woman in her sixties or seventies who had recovered from COVID-19. Both conserved end residues are part of each CDR3. The order of the fields is CDR3 protein, clone size, V gene, CDR3 length. Not every row has a clone size; where given, it reads once, few, many or a size class.

CASSLDRGSSYEQYF,once,TRBV7-8,15
CASSLPSDFYNEQFF,-,TRBV18,15
CASSPHTRQGSDTQYF,few,TRBV7-6,16
CASSHAQTGGAYGYTF,-,TRBV3-1/TRBV3-2,16
CASSGGRTNEKLFF,-,TRBV5-1,14
CASRGQLNTEAFF,-,TRBV10-1,13
CASRLGQRDSPLHF,-,TRBV5-1,14
CASSPGTDAREQYF,-,TRBV11-2,14
CSAIDRGEANYGYTF,-,TRBV29-1,15
CASRDRVFTDTQYF,few,TRBV2,14
CASSQDMDSHEQYF,-,TRBV14,14
CASGSGQGTYNEQFF,-,TRBV12-5,15
CASSRDSYSSSYEQYF,-,TRBV9,16
CASSQDISGGDTQYF,once,TRBV3-1/TRBV3-2,15
CASSLDQGRGGNIQYF,-,TRBV11-2,16
CASSLMLAGSETQYF,-,TRBV6-2/TRBV6-3,15
CASSPRGFKNEKLFF,-,TRBV18,15
CASSSNQGARLQPQHF,once,TRBV5-6,16
CASSSPGDTPGSPLHF,few,TRBV28,16
CASSEASGRWDTPTF,-,TRBV6-1,15
CASSWTGTGNQPQHF,-,TRBV5-1,15
CASSHGAGAETQYF,-,TRBV6-6,14
CASSYFGPFYYGYTF,-,TRBV6-5,15
CASSKRRVRSWDTEAFF,-,TRBV21-1,17
CASSPNSGLLGNTEAFF,-,TRBV7-8,17
CASSPSPGNEQFF,-,TRBV5-1,13
CASSSGGETQYF,-,TRBV7-2,12
CASSSINRGLTEAFF,-,TRBV7-3,15
CASSFGGPTGELFF,-,TRBV7-3,14
CASSLGQNTEAFF,once,TRBV11-3,13
CASSLYLPGASSYEQYF,-,TRBV28,17
CASSYFGTPSYEQYF,-,TRBV6-2/TRBV6-3,15
CASSLTGEDSPLHF,once,TRBV5-1,14
CASSKQGSRQPQHF,-,TRBV27,14
CASSLAFGGGAEDTQYF,-,TRBV5-4,17
CASSQFTAGKLFF,-,TRBV14,13
CAWSVGLLASPLHF,once,TRBV30,14
CASSLEGDQPQHF,-,TRBV27,13
CASSEWSGGYEQYF,-,TRBV10-1,14
CASSRGDVNQPQHF,few,TRBV3-1/TRBV3-2,14
CASSFDDRGDYYGYTF,-,TRBV7-9,16
CASSPGQGVDHGYTF,-,TRBV4-1,15
CASSLNRGSGNTIYF,few,TRBV28,15
CASSPLAGGGTDTQYF,-,TRBV7-9,16
CASSLQGNTEAFF,-,TRBV12-3/TRBV12-4,13
CASSSKPERENNEQFF,once,TRBV7-9,16
CASSYSNRGDEQFF,once,TRBV6-5,14